The entry below describes one T cell receptor beta chain. PCR involved 60 Vbeta and 13 Jbeta primers. Per the original methods: In a later analysis, roughly 11 million of 60 million to 80 million unique beta chains occurred in at least two donors. The method was immunoSEQ multiplex PCR; TCRdb's version includes in-frame clones alone and lacks a portion of them. For V, J and clone size, that table is used; D and trimming come from the DNA. The sample has 65,000 or so clones; roughly 80% are singletons. This sample stems from a study of cytomegalovirus exposure and HLA in healthy donors. Unrecorded immune exposure was likely among donors, who were nominally healthy when sampled. The receptor was derived from a girl aged 5 to 17 in good health and CMV-seropositive. Sequenced sample: PBMCs.

The CDR3 nucleotides are TGTGCCAGCAGTTTAGCGGAATCAACCTACGAGCAGTACTTC. This gives the protein CASSLAESTYEQYF. V gene TRBV28 combines with J gene TRBJ2-7; D is uncertain. The CDR3 is made up of 14 amino acids. The V end was cut by 2 bases, the J end by 2 bases, with 10 bases between. Germline values: CDR1 MDHEN, CDR2 SYDVKM.